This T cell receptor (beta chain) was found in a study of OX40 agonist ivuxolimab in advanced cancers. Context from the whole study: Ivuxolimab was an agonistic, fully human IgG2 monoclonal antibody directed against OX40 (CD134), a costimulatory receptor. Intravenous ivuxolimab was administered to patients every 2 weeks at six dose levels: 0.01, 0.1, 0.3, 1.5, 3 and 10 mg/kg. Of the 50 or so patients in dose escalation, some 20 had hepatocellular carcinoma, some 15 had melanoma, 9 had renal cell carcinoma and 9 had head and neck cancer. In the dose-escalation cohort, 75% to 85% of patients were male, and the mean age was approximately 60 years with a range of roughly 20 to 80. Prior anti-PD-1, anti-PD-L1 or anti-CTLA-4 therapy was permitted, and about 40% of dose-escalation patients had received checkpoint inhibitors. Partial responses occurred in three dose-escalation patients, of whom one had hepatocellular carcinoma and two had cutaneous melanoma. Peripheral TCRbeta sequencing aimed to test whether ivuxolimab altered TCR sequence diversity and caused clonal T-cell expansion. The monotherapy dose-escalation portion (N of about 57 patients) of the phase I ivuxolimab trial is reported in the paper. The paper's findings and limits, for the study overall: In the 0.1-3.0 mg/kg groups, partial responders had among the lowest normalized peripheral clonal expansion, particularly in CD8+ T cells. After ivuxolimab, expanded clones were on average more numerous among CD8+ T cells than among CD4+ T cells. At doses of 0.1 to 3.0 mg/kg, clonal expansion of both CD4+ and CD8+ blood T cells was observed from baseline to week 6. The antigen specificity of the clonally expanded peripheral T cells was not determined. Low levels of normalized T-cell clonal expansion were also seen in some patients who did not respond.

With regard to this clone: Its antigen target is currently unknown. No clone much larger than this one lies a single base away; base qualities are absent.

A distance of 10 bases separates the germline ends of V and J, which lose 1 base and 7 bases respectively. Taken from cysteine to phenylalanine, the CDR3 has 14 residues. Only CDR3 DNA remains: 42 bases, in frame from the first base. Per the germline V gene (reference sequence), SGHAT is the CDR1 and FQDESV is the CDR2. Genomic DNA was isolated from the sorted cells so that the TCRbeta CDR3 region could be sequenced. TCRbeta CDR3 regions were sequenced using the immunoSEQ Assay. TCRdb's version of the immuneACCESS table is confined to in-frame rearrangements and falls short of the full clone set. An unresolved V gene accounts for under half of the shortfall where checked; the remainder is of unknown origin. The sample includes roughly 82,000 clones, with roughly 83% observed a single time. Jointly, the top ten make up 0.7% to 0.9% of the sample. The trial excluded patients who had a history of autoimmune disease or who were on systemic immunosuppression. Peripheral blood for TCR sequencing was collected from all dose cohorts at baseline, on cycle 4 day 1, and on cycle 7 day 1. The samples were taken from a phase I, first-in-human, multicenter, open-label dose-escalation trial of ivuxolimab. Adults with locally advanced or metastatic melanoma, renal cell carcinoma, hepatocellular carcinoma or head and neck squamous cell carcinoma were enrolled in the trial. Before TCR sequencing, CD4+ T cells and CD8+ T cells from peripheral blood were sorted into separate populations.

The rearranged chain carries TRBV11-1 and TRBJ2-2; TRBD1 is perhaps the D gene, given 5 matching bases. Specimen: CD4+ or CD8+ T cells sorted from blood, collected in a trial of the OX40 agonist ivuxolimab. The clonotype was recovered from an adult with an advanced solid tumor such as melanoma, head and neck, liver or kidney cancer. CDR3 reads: CASSLVRGGGELFF. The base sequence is TGTGCCAGCAGCTTAGTTAGGGGTGGCGGGGAGCTGTTTTTT. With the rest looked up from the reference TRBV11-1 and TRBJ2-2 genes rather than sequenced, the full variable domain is EAEVAQSPRYKITEKSQAVAFWCDPISGHATLYWYRQILGQGPELLVQFQDESVVDDSQLPKDRFSAERLKGVDSTLKIQPAELGDSAMYLCASSLVRGGGELFFGEGSRLTVL.